This T cell receptor (beta chain) appears in the sequencing data of a study of CD8 T cells in Susac syndrome. V was pared by 3 bases and J by 6 bases, with 9 bases between. The CDR3 is 14 residues long. The V gene's germline CDR1 is LGHDT and CDR2 YNNKEL (reference sequence). When the RNA was reverse transcribed, random hexamers were used with an input of about 0.5 to 1 ug. TCRdb reprocessed the immunoSEQ multiplex PCR reads via MiXCR and lists one record per CDR3 protein. The data contain around 130,000 distinct CDR3 sequences, about 95% of them singletons. Healthy donors constituted the control group, matched for age and sex. FACS was used to enrich TEMRA cells, whereas the CD8+ and CD4+ T cells were obtained by negative isolation.

The genes are TRBV3-1 and TRBJ1-6; D uncertain. This sequence originates from a human donor in good health. Sequencing input: CD4+ T cells from PBMCs. The CDR3 here is CASSQTESNSPLHF. The CDR3 region has the DNA TGTGCCAGCAGCCAGACGGAATCTAATTCACCCCTCCACTTT.